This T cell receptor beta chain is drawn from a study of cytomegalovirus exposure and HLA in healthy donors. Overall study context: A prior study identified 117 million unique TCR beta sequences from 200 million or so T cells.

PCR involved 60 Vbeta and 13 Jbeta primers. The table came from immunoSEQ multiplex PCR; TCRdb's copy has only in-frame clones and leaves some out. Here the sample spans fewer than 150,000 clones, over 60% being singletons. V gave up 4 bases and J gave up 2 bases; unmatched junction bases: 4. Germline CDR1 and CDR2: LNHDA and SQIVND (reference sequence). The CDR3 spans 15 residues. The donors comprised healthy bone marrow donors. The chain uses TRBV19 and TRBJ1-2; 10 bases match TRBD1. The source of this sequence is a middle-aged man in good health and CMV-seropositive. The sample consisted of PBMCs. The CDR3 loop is CASSTSDRGNYGYTF. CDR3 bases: TGTGCCAGTAGTACCTCGGACAGGGGGAACTATGGCTACACCTTC.